This T cell receptor beta chain was obtained from a study of T cell changes during pregnancy in multiple sclerosis. The CDR3 extends over 18 amino acids. Germline V CDR1 and CDR2: SGDLS, YYNGEE. V trimming: 0 bases; J trimming: 5 bases; junction bases outside the gene matches: 8. Sequencing was performed with immunoSEQ multiplex PCR; in TCRdb, only in-frame clones are kept and a portion is missing. The sample lists around 31,000 clones; around 90% were seen once. The chain links TRBV9 to TRBJ2-3, with 14 bases lining up with TRBD2. The clonotype was recovered from a female donor with multiple sclerosis, enrolled in a pregnancy study. This sample comprised CD4+ T cells from peripheral blood mononuclear cells, obtained in the first trimester of pregnancy. The CDR3 DNA reads TGTGCCAGCAGCGTAGGCCCAGGGACTAGCGGGGGTGGAGATACGCAGTATTTT. It codes for CASSVGPGTSGGGDTQYF.